This TCR beta chain is from a study of T cells in Graves' hyperthyroidism and ophthalmopathy. At the level of the study: Peripheral blood specimens were obtained at initial diagnosis, prior to any treatment.

This clonotype came up a few times. No antigen is known for it. This CDR3 region has 13 residues. Looked up from germline, CDR1 is SQVTM and CDR2 is ANQGSEA. With 3 bases removed from V and 2 bases from J, the gap between germline ends came to 9 bases. Study-level findings and limits: Blood shared most expanded thyroid clonotypes above 0.001.

The investigators amplified TCR beta CDR3 regions from RNA transcripts. Using the HTBI primer set, a first-round RT-PCR was run on the TCR CDR3. TCRdb ran MiXCR on the multiplex PCR reads and lists one entry per CDR3 protein. The sample has under 350,000 distinct CDR3 sequences, about 20% seen once. The PBMCs were taken from less than 11 ml of fresh peripheral blood. The material sequenced was blood. The origin of this receptor is a woman aged 50 to 60 with Graves' hyperthyroidism. J is TRBJ2-3 and V is TRBV29-1, with D uncertain. The CDR3 DNA follows: TGCAGCGTTGATTATAGCTCCACAGATACGCAGTATTTT. Its protein is CSVDYSSTDTQYF.